This T cell receptor (beta chain) was retrieved from a study of a mutant IDH1 vaccine in newly diagnosed glioma. About the study: With temozolomide cycles, or 4-6 weeks after radiotherapy alone, vaccination was started.

Clones were read by immunoSEQ multiplex PCR, and TCRdb kept only the in-frame ones, dropping some. The table has roughly 52,000 clones, 60% to 85% seen once. In the case of this clone: What it binds is unknown.

Germline-derived CDR1 and CDR2 are SGDLS and YYNGEE. CDR3 length: 16 residues. The V gene end was trimmed by 4 bases and the J gene end by 4 bases; junction bases not matched to a gene: 6. Noted time point: week 35, safety follow-up. Alongside topical imiquimod, each dose of vaccine comprised 300 ug of mutant IDH1 20-mer peptide. In every donor, the tumor was a new WHO grade 3 or 4 IDH1-mutant, ATRX-lost astrocytoma. The study, taken as a whole, reports: The vaccine induced immune responses, and these occurred in approximately 93% of patients.

The material sequenced was PBMCs, taken from a glioma patient whose treatment included an IDH1 peptide vaccine. This sequence originates from a man in his forties with glioma. The J gene is TRBJ2-7, the V gene TRBV9; 15 bases line up with TRBD2. CDR3 DNA: TGTGCCAGCAGCCCGCGAGGACTAGCGGGAGGGTACGAGCAGTACTTC. Translated, it gives CASSPRGLAGGYEQYF. Drawing the rest from reference TRBV9 and TRBJ2-7, the complete variable domain is DSGVTQTPKHLITATGQRVTLRCSPRSGDLSVYWYQQSLDQGLQFLIQYYNGEERAKGNILERFSAQQFPDLHSELNLSSLELGDSALYFCASSPRGLAGGYEQYFGPGTRLTVT.